The 8 T cell receptor beta chains below all came from one sample that was sequenced in a study of graft-versus-host responses after intestinal transplantation. Some clones are missing from TCRdb's copy, which holds only in-frame ones; the method was immunoSEQ multiplex PCR. The data contain 70,000 to 75,000 clones, more than 70% of them singletons. These receptors are not linked to any known antigen. The material was unstimulated CD8+ T cells sorted from spleen or lymph node cells, obtained before intestinal transplant. These receptors were collected from a human donor who received an intestinal transplant.

This chain links TRBV10-1 with TRBJ2-2; 9 bases map to TRBD1. V shed 0 bases, J shed 3 bases, and the junction held 5 bases outside the gene matches. The CDR3 extends over 17 amino acids. Germline CDR1 reads WNHNN; CDR2 reads SYGVQD (reference sequence). The DNA of the CDR3 is TGCGCCAGCAGTGAGTCGTGGGACAGGGATCACACCGGGGAGCTGTTTTTT. This codes for CASSESWDRDHTGELFF.

In its sample, this clone was seen once. V gene TRBV27 combines with J gene TRBJ1-1, with D hard to call. This CDR3 spans 12 amino acids. Trimming took off 6 bases at V and 2 bases at J, with 7 bases between the two ends. Germline CDR1 and CDR2: MNHEY and SMNVEV (reference sequence). CDR3 region: CASSEGNTEAFF. CDR3 bases: TGTGCCAGCAGCGAGGGTAACACTGAAGCTTTCTTT.

This clone turned up a few times. The sample carries other DNA sequences with the same CDR3. CDR3 sequence reads: CASSPTGNEQYF. CDR3 DNA: TGTGCCAGCAGCCCCACAGGCAACGAGCAGTACTTC. This chain links TRBV7-9 with TRBJ2-7, with D possibly being TRBD1 (5 bases). From germline, CDR1 is SEHNR and CDR2 FQNEAQ (reference sequence). The CDR3 has 12 amino acids. The germline V and J ends were trimmed by 5 bases and 5 bases, with 10 bases remaining between them.

This chain links TRBV5-1 with TRBJ2-6; 8 bases agree with TRBD2. After removal of 7 bases from V and 3 bases from J, the junction contained 3 bases not matched to a gene. Germline V CDR1 and CDR2: SGHRS, YFSETQ. The CDR3 contains 14 residues. The CDR3 coding sequence is TGCGCCAGCCGGGGGGGAGGTGGGGCCAACGTCCTGACTTTC. Its protein product is CASRGGGGANVLTF.

This chain links TRBV5-4 with TRBJ2-3; TRBD2 matches 11 bases. The CDR3 spans 19 residues. J gave up 8 bases and V 4 bases, and 21 bases lay outside the gene matches. CDR1 and CDR2 (germline): SGHNT, YYREEE (reference sequence). The CDR3 here is CASSGGVRLAGGGGGTQYF. CDR3 coding DNA: TGTGCCAGCAGCGGGGGTGTGCGCCTAGCGGGAGGAGGGGGCGGTACGCAGTATTTT.

The CDR3 spells CASSLSPTGTGTPYEQYF. In nucleotides, the CDR3 is TGTGCCAGCAGCTTGTCCCCGACCGGGACAGGGACCCCCTACGAGCAGTACTTC. J is TRBJ2-7 and V is TRBV5-4, with 9 bases that match TRBD1. In germline, CDR1 is SGHNT, CDR2 YYREEE (reference sequence). J was trimmed by 2 bases and V by 1 base; bases with no gene match: 13. The length of the CDR3 is 18 residues.

The CDR3 sequence is CASSEDGQPTDTQYF. The CDR3 DNA reads as TGTGCCAGCAGTGAAGACGGACAGCCCACAGATACGCAGTATTTT. This chain links TRBV6-1 with TRBJ2-3; tentatively, D is TRBD1 (6 bases). Trimming cost V 1 base and J 2 bases, with 10 bases left between them. This CDR3 region has 15 residues. Germline CDR1 and CDR2: MNHNS and SASEGT.

The chain uses TRBV6-5 and TRBJ2-1, with D maybe TRBD2 (5 bases). Germline CDR1 reads MNHEY; CDR2 reads SVGAGI. The CDR3 extends over 14 amino acids. V lost 0 bases, J lost 3 bases, and 6 bases lay in between. The chain's CDR3 is CASSYSDYYNEQFF. CDR3 DNA: TGTGCCAGCAGTTACTCTGACTACTACAATGAGCAGTTCTTC.